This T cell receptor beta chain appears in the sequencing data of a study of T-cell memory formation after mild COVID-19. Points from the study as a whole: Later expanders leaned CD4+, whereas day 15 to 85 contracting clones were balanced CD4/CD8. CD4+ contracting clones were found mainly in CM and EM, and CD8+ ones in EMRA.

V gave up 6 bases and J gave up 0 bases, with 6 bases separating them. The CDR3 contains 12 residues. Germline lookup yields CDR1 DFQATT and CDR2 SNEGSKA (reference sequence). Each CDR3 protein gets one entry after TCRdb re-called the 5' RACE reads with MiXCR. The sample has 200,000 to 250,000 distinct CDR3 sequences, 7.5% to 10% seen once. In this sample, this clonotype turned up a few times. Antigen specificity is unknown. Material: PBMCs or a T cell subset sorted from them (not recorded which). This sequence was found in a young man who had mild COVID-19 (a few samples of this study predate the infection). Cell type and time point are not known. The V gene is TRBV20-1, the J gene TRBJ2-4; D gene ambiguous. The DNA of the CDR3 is TGCAGTGCATACACAGCCAAAAACATTCAGTACTTC. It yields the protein CSAYTAKNIQYF.